Following are 23 T cell receptor beta chains from one sample sequenced in a study of a mutant IDH1 vaccine in newly diagnosed glioma (dated by TCRdb to the early 2020s). The library was built by means of the immunoSEQ multiplex PCR assay. TCRdb obtained this table from immuneACCESS and retained in-frame rearrangements with V and J assigned. These tables miss some clones; where compared with another copy, unresolved V genes account for less than half of the shortfall, and the remainder is unexplained. The sample data list approximately 92,000 clones, and roughly 75% of these were observed just once. The biggest ten clones account for 6.5% to 9.5% of the sample. What the time point label conveys for this sample: baseline, week 1 (first vaccination visit). The treatment or condition label on this specimen signifies: pre-vaccination baseline after standard-of-care therapy. The material sequenced was PBMCs, taken from a glioma patient treated with radiotherapy, temozolomide or both. All receptors derive from a man aged 40-49 years with glioma.

CDR3 bases: TGTGCCAGCACCCTTAAAGAAGAGACCCAGTACTTC. Protein product: CASTLKEETQYF. The chain is built from TRBV6-6 and TRBJ2-5, with D unclear. The ends were cut back, 7 bases at V and 3 bases at J, with 9 bases in the middle. The germline gives CDR1 MNHNY, CDR2 SVGAGI (reference sequence). The CDR3 has 12 amino acids.

The chain carries TRBV10-1 and TRBJ2-7; 12 bases are a match to TRBD2. The CDR3 spans 16 residues. The trim removed 7 bases at V and 4 bases at J, leaving 11 bases unmatched. Looked up from germline, CDR1 is WNHNN and CDR2 is SYGVQD (reference sequence). For the CDR3, the DNA is TGCGCCAGCACAGAAACCGGGACTAGCGGGTGTTACGAGCAGTACTTC. Encoded protein: CASTETGTSGCYEQYF.

This clone was seen only a few times. For the CDR3, the DNA is TGTGCCAGTTGGACAGGGGTAGGAGGAAACACCATATATTTT. Protein: CASWTGVGGNTIYF. The V call is TRBV30, the J call TRBJ1-3; 9 nucleotides agree with TRBD1. Germline CDR1 GTSNPN, CDR2 SVGIG (reference sequence). The CDR3 consists of 14 residues. Losses at the gene ends were 8 bases for V and 4 bases for J; bases not matched to a gene: 9.

The chain carries TRBV5-6 and TRBJ2-7; 9 bases line up with TRBD1. The CDR3 length is 15 residues. Looked up from germline, CDR1 is SGHDT and CDR2 is YYEEEE. V was pared by 1 base and J by 4 bases, with 6 bases of the junction left unmatched. CDR3 in amino acids: CASSLTGGAFYEQYF. As DNA, the CDR3 is TGTGCCAGCAGCTTGACAGGGGGCGCTTTTTACGAGCAGTACTTC.

The chain has TRBV15 and TRBJ2-7; D remains ambiguous. The CDR3 totals 12 residues. Germline CDR1 reads LNHNV; CDR2 reads YYDKDF (reference sequence). V lost 1 base, J lost 6 bases, and 7 bases lay in between. CDR3 region: CATSRAVGEQYF. The CDR3 DNA reads TGTGCCACCAGCAGAGCGGTAGGCGAGCAGTACTTC. The variable domain in full, completed from reference TRBV15 and TRBJ2-7, reads DAMVIQNPRYQVTQFGKPVTLSCSQTLNHNVMYWYQQKSSQAPKLLFHYYDKDFNNEADTPDNFQSRRPNTSFCFLDIRSPGLGDTAMYLCATSRAVGEQYFGPGTRLTVT.

V gene TRBV19 combines with J gene TRBJ2-1; D gene ambiguous. The CDR3 spans 15 residues. V was trimmed by 3 bases and J by 0 bases, leaving 9 bases between them. Germline values: CDR1 LNHDA, CDR2 SQIVND (reference sequence). The CDR3 DNA reads TGTGCCAGTAGTATCCAGACGAGCTCCTACAATGAGCAGTTCTTC. Translated: CASSIQTSSYNEQFF.

This chain uses TRBV7-9 with TRBJ2-5; 9 bases fit TRBD2. Germline CDR1 and CDR2: SEHNR and FQNEAQ (reference sequence). CDR3 length: 16 residues. V lost 4 bases to trimming and J lost 2 bases; unmatched junction nucleotides: 8. The CDR3, as DNA: TGTGCCAGCAGCTCTCCAGCGGGAGGTCGTCAAGAGACCCAGTACTTC. It is translated as CASSSPAGGRQETQYF. The variable domain in full, completed from reference TRBV7-9 and TRBJ2-5, reads DTGVSQNPRHKITKRGQNVTFRCDPISEHNRLYWYRQTLGQGPEFLTYFQNEAQLEKSRLLSDRFSAERPKGSFSTLEIQRTEQGDSAMYLCASSSPAGGRQETQYFGPGTRLLVL.

V gene TRBV27 combines with J gene TRBJ2-7, with TRBD2 identical over 7 bases. CDR1 and CDR2 (germline): MNHEY, SMNVEV (reference sequence). V was pared by 5 bases and J by 4 bases, with 14 bases of the junction left unmatched. The CDR3 has 16 residues. Here the CDR3 DNA reads TGTGCCAGCAGTCCCTCCTCGGGAGGTACGATATACGAGCAGTACTTC. Residues: CASSPSSGGTIYEQYF.

On this clone: The germline gene is not matched at one end of the junction; a read error may be the cause. V and J are TRBV19 and TRBJ1-2, with 7 bases that match TRBD1. Germline CDR1 LNHDA, CDR2 SQIVND (reference sequence). This CDR3 is 15 amino acids long. The CDR3 nucleotides read TGTGCTAGTAGTTCGAACAGGGGCCTTAACTATGGCTACACCTTC. This gives the protein CASSSNRGLNYGYTF.

This clone was observed a handful of times. V is TRBV10-1 and J is TRBJ1-5; D gene ambiguous. The CDR3 has 13 residues. CDR1 is WNHNN and CDR2 is SYGVQD in the germline V gene (reference sequence). Trimming took 4 bases from V and 3 from J, leaving 7 bases between them. The CDR3 here is CASSGGTNQPQHF. In DNA form, the CDR3 reads TGCGCCAGCAGTGGTGGCACCAATCAGCCCCAGCATTTT.

This chain connects TRBV9 to TRBJ2-1; D is ambiguous. With 0 bases removed from V and 0 bases from J, the gap between germline ends came to 10 bases. Per the germline V gene, CDR1 is SGDLS and CDR2 is YYNGEE. The CDR3 runs 16 residues. This CDR3 is CASSVGRMSSYNEQFF. Written as DNA, the CDR3 is TGTGCCAGCAGCGTAGGTAGGATGAGCTCCTACAATGAGCAGTTCTTC. The whole variable domain, filled in from reference TRBV9 and TRBJ2-1, reads DSGVTQTPKHLITATGQRVTLRCSPRSGDLSVYWYQQSLDQGLQFLIQYYNGEERAKGNILERFSAQQFPDLHSELNLSSLELGDSALYFCASSVGRMSSYNEQFFGPGTRLTVL.

There are a few counts of this clone. The chain recombines TRBV14 with TRBJ1-3, with D perhaps matching TRBD1 (5 bases). Germline-derived CDR1 and CDR2 are SGHDN and FVKESK. The V gene lost 5 bases and the J gene lost 2 bases, with 16 bases spanning the gap. This CDR3 region has 16 residues. CDR3 in DNA: TGTGCCAGCAGCGCCACGCGGGGGTTCGCTGGAAACACCATATATTTT. Encoded protein: CASSATRGFAGNTIYF.

The chain combines TRBV18 with TRBJ2-7; D is undetermined. The CDR3 runs 13 residues. Trimming shortened V by 3 bases and J by 0 bases, and 6 bases separated the two germline ends. Germline loops: CDR1 KGHSH, CDR2 LQKENI. The CDR3 sequence: CASSPLGSYEQYF. CDR3 DNA sequence: TGTGCCAGCTCACCCCTTGGCTCCTACGAGCAGTACTTC. The full variable domain, with the rest looked up from reference TRBV18 and TRBJ2-7, is NAGVMQNPRHLVRRRGQEARLRCSPMKGHSHVYWYRQLPEEGLKFMVYLQKENIIDESGMPKERFSAEFPKEGPSILRIQQVVRGDSAAYFCASSPLGSYEQYFGPGTRLTVT.

This chain joins TRBV29-1 and TRBJ2-7, with 11 nucleotides matching TRBD2. Germline lookup yields CDR1 SQVTM and CDR2 ANQGSEA. V dropped 0 bases and J dropped 4; count of bases not matched to a gene: 5. This CDR3 is built from 15 residues. DNA for the CDR3: TGCAGCGTTGAAGATGGAACTAGCGGGAGTTACGAGCAGTACTTC. As protein: CSVEDGTSGSYEQYF.

This chain connects TRBV11-2 to TRBJ2-1, with D perhaps being TRBD1 or TRBD2 (5 bases each). Germline V gene data show CDR1 as SGHAT and CDR2 as FQNNGV. CDR3 length: 16 amino acids. V was cut by 6 bases and J by 0 bases, with 15 bases left in between. The CDR3 here is CASRPEGTASYNEQFF. CDR3 bases: TGTGCCAGCAGACCTGAAGGGACGGCCTCCTACAATGAGCAGTTCTTC. The full variable domain, in which reference TRBV11-2 and TRBJ2-1 provide the parts outside the CDR3, is EAGVAQSPRYKIIEKRQSVAFWCNPISGHATLYWYQQILGQGPKLLIQFQNNGVVDDSQLPKDRFSAERLKGVDSTLKIQPAKLEDSAVYLCASRPEGTASYNEQFFGPGTRLTVL.

The genes are TRBV27 and TRBJ1-3; tentative D call: TRBD1 (5 bases). CDR3 length equals 14 residues. V was pared by 6 bases and J by 3 bases, with 12 bases between. Germline V lookup: CDR1 MNHEY, CDR2 SMNVEV (reference sequence). In nucleotides, the CDR3 is TGTGCCAGCAGCCAGGGAATCCGTGGAAACACCATATATTTT. It is translated as CASSQGIRGNTIYF.

This chain joins TRBV19 and TRBJ1-2, with TRBD1 matching 10 bases. Germline V CDR1 and CDR2: LNHDA, SQIVND (reference sequence). J was trimmed by 2 bases and V by 4 bases; bases with no gene match: 7. The CDR3 length is 16 residues. CDR3 loop: CASSKGQGITNYGYTF. The CDR3 DNA reads TGTGCCAGTAGTAAGGGACAGGGGATTACCAACTATGGCTACACCTTC.

The chain employs TRBV5-1 and TRBJ2-2, with 7 bases fitting TRBD2. V shed 6 bases, J shed 5 bases, and the junction held 16 bases outside the gene matches. CDR1 is SGHRS and CDR2 is YFSETQ in the germline V gene. CDR3 length: 17 amino acids. The DNA for the CDR3 is TGCGCCAGCAAGATGATCGGGGGGACCAGTAGGACCGGGGAGCTGTTTTTT. Encoded protein: CASKMIGGTSRTGELFF.

The chain joins TRBV7-9 to TRBJ2-3; 16 bases are shared with TRBD2. Trimming took 5 bases from V and 5 from J; bases not matched to a gene: 7. This CDR3 is built from 17 residues. The germline gives CDR1 SEHNR, CDR2 FQNEAQ (reference sequence). CDR3 coding DNA: TGTGCCAGCAGCCCCGGGACTAGCGGGAGGGCCATAGATACGCAGTATTTT. Protein product: CASSPGTSGRAIDTQYF. Combining the CDR3 with reference TRBV7-9 and TRBJ2-3 gives the whole variable domain DTGVSQNPRHKITKRGQNVTFRCDPISEHNRLYWYRQTLGQGPEFLTYFQNEAQLEKSRLLSDRFSAERPKGSFSTLEIQRTEQGDSAMYLCASSPGTSGRAIDTQYFGPGTRLTVL.

V gene TRBV7-6 combines with J gene TRBJ2-1; D perhaps matches TRBD2 (5 bases). Trimming removed 2 bases from V and 0 bases from J, with 17 bases in between. The V gene's germline CDR1 is SGHVS and CDR2 FNYEAQ. The length of the CDR3 is 18 residues. CDR3 sequence reads: CASSLLRAGGSSYNEQFF. CDR3 bases: TGTGCCAGCAGCTTATTACGGGCGGGCGGTAGCTCCTACAATGAGCAGTTCTTC.

At least ten counts were recorded for this clone. The chain links TRBV19 to TRBJ1-1; the match to TRBD1 covers 8 bases. The CDR3 runs to 14 residues. Germline CDR1 is LNHDA and CDR2 is SQIVND (reference sequence). V shed 10 bases and J 4 bases; nucleotides not matched to a gene: 11. The CDR3 loop is CATRPGGGITEAFF. For the CDR3, the DNA is TGTGCCACCCGTCCAGGGGGCGGTATCACTGAAGCTTTCTTT.

The count of this clone is one. The CDR3, as DNA: TGTGCCAGCAGGGACAGGGGAAATTCACCCCTCCACTTT. Protein: CASRDRGNSPLHF. The chain uses TRBV7-9 and TRBJ1-6; 9 bases are a match to TRBD1. After removal of 6 bases from V and 7 bases from J, the junction contained 1 base not matched to a gene. Germline V lookup: CDR1 SEHNR, CDR2 FQNEAQ (reference sequence). The CDR3 runs to 13 residues. Filled out from reference TRBV7-9 and TRBJ1-6, the complete variable domain reads DTGVSQNPRHKITKRGQNVTFRCDPISEHNRLYWYRQTLGQGPEFLTYFQNEAQLEKSRLLSDRFSAERPKGSFSTLEIQRTEQGDSAMYLCASRDRGNSPLHFGNGTRLTVT.

J is TRBJ1-1 and V is TRBV9; 7 bases line up with TRBD1. J was trimmed by 0 bases and V by 4 bases; bases with no gene match: 6. This CDR3 is 15 amino acids long. Germline CDR1 and CDR2: SGDLS and YYNGEE. Written as DNA, the CDR3 is TGTGCCAGCAGCCCCCGGACAGGACTGAACACTGAAGCTTTCTTT. Protein product: CASSPRTGLNTEAFF.